This TCR beta chain derives from a study of response to subunit inactivated influenza vaccine. Study outcomes and limitations: Every seasonal influenza vaccination brings in few new T cells, the authors suggested.

TCRdb processed the RT-PCR reads anew with MiXCR; each CDR3 protein has one entry. The sample holds about 570,000 distinct CDR3 sequences, 12% seen once. The CDR3 sequence is 16 residues long. Unmatched junction bases numbered 2, after V lost 0 bases and J lost 4 bases. Germline assignment: CDR1 SGDLS and CDR2 YYNGEE. The table lists this clonotype with a few counts. Its antigen remains unknown. This receptor was identified in a man between 45 and 60 years old who received an inactivated influenza vaccine. The rearrangement uses TRBV9 and TRBJ2-3; the match to TRBD2 covers 13 bases. The material was PBMCs from blood, obtained on the day of vaccination. CDR3: CASSVEGTSGADTQYF. Here the CDR3 DNA reads TGTGCCAGCAGCGTAGAAGGGACTAGCGGGGCAGATACGCAGTATTTT.